The entry below describes one T cell receptor beta chain. The record originates from a study of cytomegalovirus exposure and HLA in healthy donors. The germline V gene encodes CDR1 SGDLS and CDR2 YYNGEE. V shed 1 base, J shed 5 bases, and the junction held 9 bases outside the gene matches. The CDR3 sequence is 15 residues long. PCR amplification relied on 60 Vbeta primers (plus 13 Jbeta primers). Sequenced by immunoSEQ multiplex PCR; TCRdb stores in-frame clones only, minus some. In the table there are under 200,000 clones, approximately 85% of which are singletons. The TCR sequence derives from a girl aged 2-10 years in good health and CMV-seropositive. Sequences were obtained from PBMCs. This chain uses TRBV9 with TRBJ2-7; 7 bases align to TRBD1. The DNA for the CDR3 is TGTGCCAGCAGCGTATTCCCCGACGGACAGGACGAGCAGTACTTC. It is translated as CASSVFPDGQDEQYF. Full variable domain (remainder filled in from reference TRBV9 and TRBJ2-7): DSGVTQTPKHLITATGQRVTLRCSPRSGDLSVYWYQQSLDQGLQFLIQYYNGEERAKGNILERFSAQQFPDLHSELNLSSLELGDSALYFCASSVFPDGQDEQYFGPGTRLTVT.